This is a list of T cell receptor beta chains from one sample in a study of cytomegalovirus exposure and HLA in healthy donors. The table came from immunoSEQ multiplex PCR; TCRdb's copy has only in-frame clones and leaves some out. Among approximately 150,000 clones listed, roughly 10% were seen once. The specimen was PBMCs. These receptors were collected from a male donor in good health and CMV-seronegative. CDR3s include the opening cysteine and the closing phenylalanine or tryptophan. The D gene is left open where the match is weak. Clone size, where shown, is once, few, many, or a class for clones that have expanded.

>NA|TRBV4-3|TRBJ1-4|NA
TGCGCCAGCAGCCAAGTCGAGGCAAATGATGAAAAACTGTTTTTT
CASSQVEANDEKLFF
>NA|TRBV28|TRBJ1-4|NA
TGTGCCAGCAGTTTATCGGGGGGGGCTAGCACGTCAGCGAAACTGTTTTTT
CASSLSGGASTSAKLFF
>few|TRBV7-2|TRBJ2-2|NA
TGTGCCAGCAGCTCCTACACCGGGGAGCTGTTTTTT
CASSSYTGELFF
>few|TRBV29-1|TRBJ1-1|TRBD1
TGCAGCGCATCCGGGACAGGGGGAACTGAAGCTTTCTTT
CSASGTGGTEAFF
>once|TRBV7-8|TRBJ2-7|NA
TGTGCCAGCAGCTTAGCGCGGGGGCAGGGGGCAGGAGAGCAGTACTTC
CASSLARGQGAGEQYF
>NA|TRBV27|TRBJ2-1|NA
TGTGCCAGCAGTTTTTGGGACTCCCTTAATGAGCAGTTCTTC
CASSFWDSLNEQFF
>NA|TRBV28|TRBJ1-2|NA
TGTGCCAGCACCCTGGGGGGGTTTGGCTATGGCTACACCTTC
CASTLGGFGYGYTF
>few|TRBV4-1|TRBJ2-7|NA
TGCGCCAGCAGCCAAGTACAGGGGACTGCCTACGAGCAGTACTTC
CASSQVQGTAYEQYF
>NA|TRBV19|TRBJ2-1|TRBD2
TGTGCCACATCGACTAGCGGATCATACAATGAGCAGTTCTTC
CATSTSGSYNEQFF
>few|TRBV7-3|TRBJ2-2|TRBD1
TGTGCCAGCAGCTATCAGGGGGCGAACACCGGGGAGCTGTTTTTT
CASSYQGANTGELFF
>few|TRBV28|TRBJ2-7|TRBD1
TGTGCCAGCAGTCTACAGGGGGAGCAGTACTTC
CASSLQGEQYF
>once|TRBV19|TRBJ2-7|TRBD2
TGTGCCAGTAGTATACTTGGACTAGCGGGAGAAAAGCAGTACTTC
CASSILGLAGEKQYF
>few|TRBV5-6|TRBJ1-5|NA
TGTGCCAGCAGCCGAGACCAGGGGAGTCCCCAGCATTTT
CASSRDQGSPQHF
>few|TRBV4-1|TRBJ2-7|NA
TGCGCCAGCAGCCGGGTGGGCAGGGTCAGCGAGCAGTACTTC
CASSRVGRVSEQYF
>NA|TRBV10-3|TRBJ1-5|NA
TGTGCCATCAGTGACAGGGGTCAGCCCCAGCATTTT
CAISDRGQPQHF
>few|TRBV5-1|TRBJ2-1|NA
TGCGCCAGCAGGGGGCTCTACAATGAGCAGTTCTTC
CASRGLYNEQFF
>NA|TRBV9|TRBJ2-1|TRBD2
TGTGCCAGCAGCGTAGGCGGGAGAGAAGCCTACAATGAGCAGTTCTTC
CASSVGGREAYNEQFF
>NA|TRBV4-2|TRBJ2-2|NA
TGTGCCAGCAGCCCGGACTGGAACACCGGGGAGCTGTTTTTT
CASSPDWNTGELFF
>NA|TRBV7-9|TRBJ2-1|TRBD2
TGTGCCAGCAGCCCCAGTGTGGGACTAGCGGCGGATGAGCAGTTCTTC
CASSPSVGLAADEQFF
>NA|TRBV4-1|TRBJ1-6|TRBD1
TGCGCCAGCAGCCAAGTGGGGACAGGTAATTCACCCCTCCACTTT
CASSQVGTGNSPLHF
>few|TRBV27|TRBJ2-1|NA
TGTGCCAGCAGTCCCCTGCTAGCGTCCCCCTACAATGAGCAGTTCTTC
CASSPLLASPYNEQFF
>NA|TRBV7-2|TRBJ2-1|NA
TGTGCCAGCAGCTTAGTAGGCCGGAGGGCCCACAATGAGCAGTTCTTC
CASSLVGRRAHNEQFF
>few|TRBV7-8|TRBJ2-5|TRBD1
TGTGCCAGCAGCTCGACAGGGGGAAACCAAGAGACCCAGTACTTC
CASSSTGGNQETQYF
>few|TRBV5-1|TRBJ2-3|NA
TGCGCCAGCAGGCACTGGCTTCGGGACACCTATAGCACAGATACGCAGTATTTT
CASRHWLRDTYSTDTQYF
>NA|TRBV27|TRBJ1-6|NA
TGTGCCAGCAGTTTTTTGGCTAATTCACCCCTCCACTTT
CASSFLANSPLHF
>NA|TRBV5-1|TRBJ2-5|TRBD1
TGCGCCAGCAGCTTAGGAGGACAGGGGGAGACCCAGTACTTC
CASSLGGQGETQYF
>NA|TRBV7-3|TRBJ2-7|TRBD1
TGTGCCAGCAGCTTAGATGCGACAGGGGCCTACGAGCAGTACTTC
CASSLDATGAYEQYF
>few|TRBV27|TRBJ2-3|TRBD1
TGTGCCAGCAGTTTATATACAGGGGGCCGGGCGAGTACAGATACGCAGTATTTT
CASSLYTGGRASTDTQYF
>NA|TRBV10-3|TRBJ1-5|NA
TGTGCCATCAGTGAAGGGGGGGACCTCAATCAGCCCCAGCATTTT
CAISEGGDLNQPQHF
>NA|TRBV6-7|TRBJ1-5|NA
TGTGCCAGCAGAAACCAAGGACAGCATAGCAATCAGCCCCAGCATTTT
CASRNQGQHSNQPQHF
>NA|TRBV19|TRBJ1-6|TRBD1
TGTGCCAGTAGTCGCCTGACAGGGGAGATTGGTTCACCCCTCCACTTT
CASSRLTGEIGSPLHF
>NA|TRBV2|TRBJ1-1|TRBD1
TGTGCCAGCAGCCTGACAGGGGAGAACACTGAAGCTTTCTTT
CASSLTGENTEAFF
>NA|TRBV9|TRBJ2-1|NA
TGTGCCAGCGGCGTAGGACTGAGCTCCTACAATGAGCAGTTCTTC
CASGVGLSSYNEQFF
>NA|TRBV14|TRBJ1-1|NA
TGTGCCAGCAGTTCTGGGGCCCAAGCTTTCTTT
CASSSGAQAFF
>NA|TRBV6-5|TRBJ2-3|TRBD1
TGTGCCAGCTCCCACCGGGACAGGGGCTCATATACGCAGTATTTT
CASSHRDRGSYTQYF
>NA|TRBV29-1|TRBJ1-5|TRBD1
TGCAGCGTAGGGGACAGGGACAATCAGCCCCAGCATTTT
CSVGDRDNQPQHF
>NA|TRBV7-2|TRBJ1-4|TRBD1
TGTGCCAGCAGCTCCCGGGACAGCGCAACTAATGAAAAACTGTTTTTT
CASSSRDSATNEKLFF
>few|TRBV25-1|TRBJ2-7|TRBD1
TGTGCCAGCAGGGACAGGGTTTACGAGCAGTACTTC
CASRDRVYEQYF
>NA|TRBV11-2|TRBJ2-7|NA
TGTGCCAGCAGCCCTTCGAGGGGGTACGAGCAGTACTTC
CASSPSRGYEQYF
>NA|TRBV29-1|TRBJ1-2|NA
TGCAGCGTTCGGACTTCTAACTATGGCTACACCTTC
CSVRTSNYGYTF
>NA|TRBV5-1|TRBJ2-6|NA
TGCGCCAGCAGACAGAGTAACGGGGCCAACGTCCTGACTTTC
CASRQSNGANVLTF
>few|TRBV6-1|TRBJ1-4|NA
TGTGCCAGCAGTGAAAGGGGGATCCGTGAAAAACTGTTTTTT
CASSERGIREKLFF
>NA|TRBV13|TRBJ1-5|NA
TGTGCCAGCAGCTTAGGTGCCGCGAACCCACAGCCCCAGCATTTT
CASSLGAANPQPQHF
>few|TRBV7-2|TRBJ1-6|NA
TGTGCCAGCAGCTTAGAGGCGGACTATAATTCACCCCTCCACTTT
CASSLEADYNSPLHF
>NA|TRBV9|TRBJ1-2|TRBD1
TGTGCCAGCAGCGCAGAGGGACAGTTCTATGGCTACACCTTC
CASSAEGQFYGYTF